These T cell receptor beta chains were read from a single sample in a study of OX40 agonist ivuxolimab in advanced cancers. Sequencing was performed with immunoSEQ multiplex PCR; in TCRdb, only in-frame clones are kept and a portion is missing. Among fewer than 70,000 clones listed, about 84% were seen once. This specimen was CD4+ or CD8+ T cells sorted from blood, taken in a trial of the OX40 agonist ivuxolimab. The receptors shown here come from an adult with an advanced solid tumor such as melanoma, head and neck, liver or kidney cancer. CDR3s leave out the opening cysteine and the closing phenylalanine or tryptophan.

j_call v_call cdr3_aa
TRBJ2-7 TRBV28 ASSPQWDGEQY
TRBJ1-6 TRBV6-5 ASSYSGDSPLH
TRBJ2-2 TRBV11-3 ASSPRKGELF
TRBJ2-5 TRBV7-7 ASSNGLETQY
TRBJ2-1 TRBV13 ASSLAHHEQF
TRBJ1-2 TRBV2 ASSDTGGMGYT
TRBJ1-5 TRBV19 ASSPGRGFHQPQH
TRBJ2-3 TRBV10-3 AISAGGTDTQY
TRBJ2-4 TRBV9 ASSVAHSSENIQY
TRBJ1-3 TRBV9 ASSVGVWGNSGNTIY
TRBJ1-1 TRBV5-1 ASSPLSGNTEAF
TRBJ2-5 TRBV15 ATSTRTSDQETQY
TRBJ1-2 TRBV18 ASSLDRAYNYGYT
TRBJ2-2 TRBV19 ASIKTGFGELF
TRBJ2-3 TRBV29-1 SVVYGGTDTQY
TRBJ2-1 TRBV19 ASRVYGDRSYNEQF
TRBJ1-4 TRBV7-9 ASRAAEGTNEKLF
TRBJ1-5 TRBV4-2 ASSQDRRVNQPQH
TRBJ2-1 TRBV7-9 ASSSTGGHEQF
TRBJ2-5 TRBV6-1 ASSEEVQASWTQY
TRBJ2-7 TRBV11-3 ASSPWGGPYEQY
TRBJ1-3 TRBV20-1 SAYSGNTIY
TRBJ2-5 TRBV4-1 ASSQGPGSYQETQY
TRBJ2-5 TRBV5-4 ASSLTSGGRGETQY
TRBJ1-2 TRBV7-2 ASSPDRGRFTDYGYT
TRBJ1-1 TRBV5-1 ASSLRTGSMNTEAF
TRBJ2-1 TRBV12-2 ASRHPGTGRDREQF
TRBJ2-1 TRBV5-1 ASSLVGSSGVLDEQF
TRBJ1-1 TRBV5-4 ASSPINGVSTEAF
TRBJ2-2 TRBV7-3 ASSRQGADTGELF
TRBJ2-3 TRBV11-2 ASSFPGGDTQY
TRBJ2-1 TRBV6-1 ASSGGIDTYNEQF
TRBJ2-7 TRBV30 AWSEGGSSYEQY
TRBJ2-5 TRBV27 ASSTLVASGSETQY
TRBJ1-3 TRBV18 ASSPRGGNTIY
TRBJ1-4 TRBV2 ASGPQPATNEKLF
TRBJ2-4 TRBV21-1 ASSLGGRGKNIQY
TRBJ2-3 TRBV4-3 ASSQDRVWRDTQY
TRBJ2-1 TRBV30 AWSGVGSYNEQF
TRBJ1-5 TRBV21-1 ASSPGPSNQPQH
TRBJ1-1 TRBV5-4 ASSPDRASTEAF
TRBJ2-1 TRBV5-6 ASSLRVGYGNEQF
TRBJ1-1 TRBV29-1 SVAREFMNTEAF
TRBJ1-2 TRBV13 ASSRTGGVDYGYT
TRBJ1-1 TRBV4-3 ASSQDNTVEAF
TRBJ2-7 TRBV10-3 AISSNGLAGGFEQY
TRBJ1-2 TRBV20-1 SAAYDYGYT
TRBJ1-4 TRBV27 ASSLRGVTNEKLF
TRBJ1-2 TRBV5-6 ASTMDGNYGYT
TRBJ1-1 TRBV6-6 ASRRNMNTEAF
TRBJ2-1 TRBV29-1 SVDSQSSYNEQF
TRBJ1-1 TRBV7-3 ASSPTLGTEAF
TRBJ2-7 TRBV19 ASSPRTGGTSYEQY
TRBJ2-3 TRBV4-3 ASSQEGGDTQY